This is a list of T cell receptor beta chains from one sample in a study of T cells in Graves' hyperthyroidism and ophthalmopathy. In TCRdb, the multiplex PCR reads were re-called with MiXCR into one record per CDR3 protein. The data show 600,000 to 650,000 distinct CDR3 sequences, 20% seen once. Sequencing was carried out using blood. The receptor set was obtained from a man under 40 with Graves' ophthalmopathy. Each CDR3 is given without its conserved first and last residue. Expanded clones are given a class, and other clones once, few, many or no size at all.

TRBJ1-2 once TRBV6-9 ASSYSKGNFGYT
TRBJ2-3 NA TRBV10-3 AISGRAGLGTDTQY
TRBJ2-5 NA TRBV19 ASSISPTAPQETQY
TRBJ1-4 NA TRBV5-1 ASSGDGATNEKLF
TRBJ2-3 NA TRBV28 ASSPLAGATDTQY
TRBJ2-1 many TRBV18 ASSLLAGNEQF
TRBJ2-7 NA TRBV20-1 SAPDALTASYEQY
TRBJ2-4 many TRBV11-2 ASSGGLENIQY
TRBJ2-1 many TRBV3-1 ASSQRPGEQF
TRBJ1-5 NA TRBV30 AWSYGGRNQPQH
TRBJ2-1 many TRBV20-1 SARDPGGYNEQF
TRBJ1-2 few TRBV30 AWSVFGYGYT
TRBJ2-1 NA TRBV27 ASSLSSRGSYNEQF
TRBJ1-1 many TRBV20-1 SQGALGHTEAF